This record looks at one TCR beta chain sequence and its context. These data are taken from a study of cytomegalovirus exposure and HLA in healthy donors. It was with 60 Vbeta and 13 Jbeta primers that the PCR ran. Only in-frame clones appear in the TCRdb table, and some are missing; sequencing was by immunoSEQ multiplex PCR. The data contain roughly 140,000 clones, over 60% of them seen just once; the ten biggest clones take up 2.5% to 3.5%. V dropped 2 bases and J dropped 5 bases, with 24 bases sitting between them. Germline-derived CDR1 and CDR2 are LGHNT and FRNRAP. The CDR3 is made up of 18 amino acids.

Specimen: PBMCs. The V call is TRBV12-5, the J call TRBJ1-2; perhaps TRBD1 as D (6 bases). The receptor was derived from a young woman in good health and CMV-seropositive. CDR3 protein: CASGLQHRTDLDKYGYTF. CDR3 coding DNA: TGTGCTAGTGGTTTGCAACACCGGACAGATCTGGATAAGTATGGCTACACCTTC. The variable domain in full, completed from reference TRBV12-5 and TRBJ1-2, reads DARVTQTPRHKVTEMGQEVTMRCQPILGHNTVFWYRQTMMQGLELLAYFRNRAPLDDSGMPKDRFSAEMPDATLATLKIQPSEPRDSAVYFCASGLQHRTDLDKYGYTFGSGTRLTVV.